Listed below are T cell receptor beta chains from one sample, sequenced in a study of identical twins. A single record per CDR3 protein comes from TCRdb applying MiXCR to the 5' RACE reads. The data show around 530,000 distinct CDR3 sequences, roughly 15% seen once. Separately, the same data were catalogued under a study of yellow fever vaccine responses in identical twins.

Sequencing input: CD4+ T cells sorted from blood. The receptors were sampled from a woman aged 18-29 years in good health. The CDR3 runs from the conserved cysteine through the conserved F or W. The D gene is left open where the match is weak. Size values are once, few and many counts, or a class for expanded clones, and some rows have none.

>TRBV7-2|-|-|TRBJ1-2
TGTGCCAGCAGCTTAGCCTTTACTAACTATGGCTACACCTTC
CASSLAFTNYGYTF
>TRBV2|TRBD2|-|TRBJ2-5
TGTGCCAGCACCTTACGGGGGACTAGCGGGGAGACCCAGTACTTC
CASTLRGTSGETQYF
>TRBV3-1|TRBD1|-|TRBJ1-6
TGTGCCAGCAGCAACCCGACAGGGGGTAATTCACCCCTCCACTTT
CASSNPTGGNSPLHF
>TRBV20-1|-|-|TRBJ2-1
TGCAGTGCTATCCCCGGAGGGATCGGCAATGAGCAGTTCTTC
CSAIPGGIGNEQFF
>TRBV28|-|-|TRBJ2-2
TGTGCCAGCACGAGGCCCACCGGGGAGCTGTTTTTT
CASTRPTGELFF
>TRBV5-1|-|few|TRBJ2-5
TGCGCCAGCAGCGCGGGACAGTCAATGGAGACCCAGTACTTC
CASSAGQSMETQYF
>TRBV12-3/TRBV12-4|-|few|TRBJ2-3
TGTGCCAGCAGTCCCAATGCGAGGAGCACAGATACGCAGTATTTT
CASSPNARSTDTQYF
>TRBV3-1|TRBD2|few|TRBJ2-3
TGTGCCAGCAGCCAAGAGAGTGGGACTAGCGGACTGGTGGGAGGCACAGATACGCAGTATTTT
CASSQESGTSGLVGGTDTQYF
>TRBV20-1|TRBD1|-|TRBJ2-6
TGCAGTGCTAGACTCGCTGCACAGGGGACCTCTGGGGCCAACGTCCTGACTTTC
CSARLAAQGTSGANVLTF
>TRBV3-1|TRBD1|many|TRBJ1-5
TGTGCCAGCAGTCCAAACAGGGGAAGCAATCAGCCCCAGCATTTT
CASSPNRGSNQPQHF
>TRBV7-9|-|-|TRBJ2-1
TGTGCCAGCAGCCCTGCGGGGACAGTCCTTGCCTTC
CASSPAGTVLAF
>TRBV7-8|TRBD2|-|TRBJ2-3
TGTGCCAGCAGCTCGGGGACTAGCGGTACGCAGTATTTT
CASSSGTSGTQYF
>TRBV25-1|-|few|TRBJ2-1
TGTGCCAGCAGTGAACCCCTGCGAGAGCAGTTCTTC
CASSEPLREQFF
>TRBV5-6|-|few|TRBJ2-4
TGTGCCAGCAGCCACCGGGACAAAGACAAAAACATTCAGTACTTC
CASSHRDKDKNIQYF
>TRBV20-1|-|-|TRBJ2-7
TGCAGTGCTCCCTCCCCGACGCCCGGGAGCGAGCAGTACTTC
CSAPSPTPGSEQYF
>TRBV7-1|TRBD1|-|TRBJ2-6
TGTGCCAGCAGCTCGACCCTCAGGGACAGGGAACGACTTGGAGCCGGAGACAACGTCCTGACTTTC
CASSSTLRDRERLGAGDNVLTF
>TRBV24-1|TRBD1|-|TRBJ2-3
TGTGCCACCAGTCATAGACAGGGGAACACAGATACGCAGTATTTT
CATSHRQGNTDTQYF
>TRBV5-1|-|many|TRBJ1-1
TGCGCCAGCAGCTTCAGCGGCGTGAACACTGAAGCTTTCTTT
CASSFSGVNTEAFF